This passage covers 4 T cell receptor beta chains from one sample sequenced in a study of shared clonotypes between healthy human individuals. Profiled with immunoSEQ multiplex PCR; TCRdb holds only in-frame clones, not every one. The profile shows about 1,800,000 clones, about 94% of them singletons. Positive CCR7 selection of CD45RO-negative cells yielded the naive CD8 cells, and terminally differentiated effector memory CD45RA+ cells were excluded. Sequences were obtained from naive CD8+ T cells sorted from blood. The receptor source for this set is a man younger than 30 in good health.

This clone was seen repeatedly, ten times or more. This chain connects TRBV2 to TRBJ1-2; 11 positions match TRBD1. Germline CDR1 is SNHLY and CDR2 is FYNNEI. V dropped 10 bases and J dropped 4; count of bases not matched to a gene: 5. CDR3 length: 13 residues. The CDR3 coding sequence is TGTGCCATGAAGGACAGGGGGCTCTATGGCTACACCTTC. Protein sequence: CAMKDRGLYGYTF.

About this clone: In the same sample, other DNA sequences code for this CDR3. The CDR3 loop is CASSSGSGYTF. The CDR3 DNA is TGTGCCAGCAGTTCAGGGTCTGGCTACACCTTC. The J gene is TRBJ1-2, the V gene TRBV27, with a possible D match to TRBD1 (5 bases). Trimming took 4 bases from V and 7 from J, leaving 7 bases between them. The CDR3 sequence is 11 residues long. CDR1 and CDR2 (germline): MNHEY, SMNVEV (reference sequence).

The chain has TRBV27 and TRBJ2-7, with 10 bases matching TRBD1. V was pared by 6 bases and J by 0 bases, with 8 bases of the junction left unmatched. Germline CDR1 and CDR2: MNHEY and SMNVEV (reference sequence). This CDR3 contains 16 residues. CDR3 loop: CASSVDRGHSSYEQYF. CDR3 nucleotide sequence: TGTGCCAGCAGCGTAGACAGGGGGCACAGCTCCTACGAGCAGTACTTC.

V gene TRBV4-3 combines with J gene TRBJ2-3; D ambiguous. The CDR3 length is 15 residues. Germline loops: CDR1 LGHNA, CDR2 YSLEER. The germline V and J ends were trimmed by 0 bases and 2 bases, with 9 bases remaining between them. CDR3 nucleotides: TGCGCCAGCAGCCAAGATGGTGGCCACACAGATACGCAGTATTTT. Residues: CASSQDGGHTDTQYF.